This T cell receptor beta chain was captured by sequencing in a study of post-analysis software for immune sequencing data (dated by TCRdb to between 2014 and 2017). With regard to the full study: The recorded disease courses included relapsing-remitting, secondary progressive and progressive-relapsing multiple sclerosis, and some patients had no subtype annotation. The patient repertoires were set against about 12 previously published healthy control repertoires from donors whose ages ranged from roughly 6 to 25 years. A subset of samples was prepared in parallel using single-end sample barcoding, then pooled and co-amplified after Illumina adapter ligation.

This clonotype occurred a few times. Its antigen is still unknown. The record has no base qualities; no much larger clone is one base away. Library preparation was by PCR. TCRdb records Illumina HiSeq 2500 as the sequencer. To reduce PCR and sequencing biases, unique molecular identifiers were incorporated into the TCR beta cDNA libraries. Per 1 to 10 million input T cells, some 500,000 cDNA molecules were obtained, such that each molecule approximated one T cell. The patient libraries were prepared and sequenced using the same protocol as the earlier healthy control dataset. Within a given batch, samples were prepared together, multiplexed and sequenced on the same HiSeq lane. On the authors' methods: Raw barcoded reads were processed with MIGEC, discarding single-read molecular identifier groups before consensus assembly and CDR3 extraction. VDJtools was used for post-analysis of the clonotype tables, and diversity was normalized by down-sampling every dataset to the size of the smallest sample. Repertoire overlap clustering matched CDR3 amino acid but not nucleotide sequences to correct batch-related cross-sample contamination. Starting from the raw public reads, TCRdb applied fastp trimming at Q25, assembled clones with MiXCR and retained in-frame beta chains. Identical CDR3 protein sequences are pooled into one entry, listed with their most common genes and DNA. For this entry, the V and J calls and clone size follow TCRdb and not the study's own pipeline. In all, the sample holds about 540,000 distinct CDR3 sequences, and around 36% of those were seen once. Roughly 6% of the sample lies in the top ten.

Including the terminal cysteine and phenylalanine, the CDR3 comprises 14 residues. This entry keeps only the CDR3 DNA: 42 bases, framed from base 1. The germline V gene yields SGHRS for CDR1 and YFSETQ for CDR2. V is cut by 2 bases and J by 0 bases, and the space between the germline ends is 9 bases. To demonstrate the VDJtools post-analysis software, TCR beta repertoires were profiled from the peripheral blood of 10 to 15 young patients with multiple sclerosis. The multiple sclerosis patients were children and adolescents between roughly 6 and 16 years of age. What the research found in general, with its limitations: The multiple sclerosis patient group was slightly younger than the control group. Normalized Chao1 diversity was significantly lower in multiple sclerosis patients than controls, suggesting substantial peripheral T-cell clonal expansion. Direct clustering with F measure revealed strong co-clustering of samples prepared in the same batch, which led to a batch-effect correction. Patients showed significantly higher frequencies than controls for a handful of TRBV segments, among them TRBV5-6, TRBV5-1 and TRBV20-1.

This TCR was sampled from a girl under 18 with multiple sclerosis. The sequence is built from TRBV5-1 and TRBJ2-7; TRBD1 is perhaps the D gene, given 6 matching bases. Sequencing was done on a sample of blood. The CDR3 reads CASSFQGISYEQYF. The nucleotides are TGCGCCAGCAGCTTTCAGGGGATCTCCTACGAGCAGTACTTC.